These T cell receptor beta chains were read from a single sample in a study of liver allograft versus peripheral blood T cells. TCRdb processed the reads anew with MiXCR; each CDR3 protein has one entry. The repertoire includes fewer than 7,000 distinct CDR3 sequences, about 15% of them detected once, and 7.9% sits in the top ten. The receptors here all came from a human patient who had a liver transplant. Certain T cells may be donor cells from the graft. Each CDR3 is given with its conserved first and last residue. Fields, in order: clone size, V gene, CDR3 protein. Clone size, where shown, is once, few, many, or a class for clones that have expanded.

size: few
V: TRBV20-1
CDR3: CSARDPGGNTEAFF

size: medium-sized
V: TRBV6-1
CDR3: CASTSTGWGRIVRSTEAFF

size: .
V: TRBV10-1
CDR3: CARDRDFGNQPQHF

size: .
V: TRBV6-2/TRBV6-3
CDR3: CASSYSIVGGGAYQETQYF

size: medium-sized
V: TRBV6-1
CDR3: CASRFGGFDGYTF

size: medium-sized
V: TRBV7-3
CDR3: CASSLQGAAYEQYF

size: few
V: TRBV12-5
CDR3: CASGLVPSGNSPLHF

size: many
V: TRBV6-5
CDR3: CASSYSPNSYEQYF

size: many
V: TRBV12-3/TRBV12-4
CDR3: CASSFRGSNTEAFF

size: medium-sized
V: TRBV5-6
CDR3: CASSQSGRLNTEAFF

size: .
V: TRBV3-1
CDR3: CASSQGDYGYTF

size: few
V: TRBV20-1
CDR3: CSARGRWGTEAFF

size: medium-sized
V: TRBV6-6
CDR3: CASSYLTGANRNTIYF

size: .
V: TRBV2
CDR3: CASSAGGVQPQHF

size: many
V: TRBV20-1
CDR3: CSAGQGGRMNTEAFF

size: medium-sized
V: TRBV10-3
CDR3: CAIGKQDGDSPLHF

size: few
V: TRBV5-1
CDR3: CASRADSYNSPLHF

size: many
V: TRBV7-2
CDR3: CASSLVSRTYEQYF

size: many
V: TRBV7-2
CDR3: CASSTQTGDAGYTF

size: .
V: TRBV11-2
CDR3: CASSLDLGTGGEAFF

size: medium-sized
V: TRBV7-9
CDR3: CASSRWDRSNYGYTF

size: medium-sized
V: TRBV28
CDR3: CASSGQGEYGYTF

size: medium-sized
V: TRBV6-2/TRBV6-3
CDR3: CASSWAFLRGEKLFF

size: .
V: TRBV2
CDR3: CASSTGGDYGYTF

size: medium-sized
V: TRBV19
CDR3: CASSHRPSNQPQHF

size: .
V: TRBV20-1
CDR3: CSAPGTPDQPQHF

size: .
V: TRBV5-4
CDR3: CASSVTGRDTGELFF

size: medium-sized
V: TRBV18
CDR3: CASSAPGQQGNTIYF

size: medium-sized
V: TRBV5-4
CDR3: CASSLGGSGGGNTGELFF

size: medium-sized
V: TRBV19
CDR3: CAVGRGPQHF

size: medium-sized
V: TRBV5-6
CDR3: CASSLVTAENTEAFF

size: few
V: TRBV27
CDR3: CASSWDRNTEAFF

size: medium-sized
V: TRBV19
CDR3: CASRQEGAQGYTF

size: many
V: TRBV12-3/TRBV12-4
CDR3: CASSLARGVEAFF

size: .
V: TRBV2
CDR3: CASRGGTGSSAFF

size: medium-sized
V: TRBV6-5
CDR3: CASRSGSNNEKLFF

size: medium-sized
V: TRBV6-5
CDR3: CASSYSYRVTEAFF

size: medium-sized
V: TRBV20-1
CDR3: CSARDYRRGEKLFF

size: medium-sized
V: TRBV10-3
CDR3: CAIRGTGENTIYF

size: medium-sized
V: TRBV19
CDR3: CASSTGYQPQHF

size: .
V: TRBV2
CDR3: CASSQNGGAEAFF